By its share, the clone carrying this TCR beta chain is medium-sized. Its antigen is unknown. This entry comes from a study of tumor-infiltrating lymphocytes in primary liver carcinoma. Study as a whole: Tumor lesions were T1-T3 N0M0 and spanned about 4.2 to 11 cm. Study findings and constraints: When set against blood, tumors had a significantly higher top-250-clone fraction (p = 0.039).

TCR beta cDNA was made from approximately 500 ng total RNA with a constant-region primer. A slightly modified ARM-PCR protocol with three nested multiplex PCR rounds produced these TCR beta libraries. It was with TRBV1-TRBV30 forward primers and a C-beta reverse primer that the first two PCR rounds were run, at around 10 cycles each. TCRdb passed the multiplex PCR reads through MiXCR, listing each CDR3 protein once. The sample shows over 95,000 distinct CDR3 sequences, around two thirds of them seen only once. Investigators took RNA and DNA out together from roughly 18-30 mg of unsorted bulk tissue. Trimming cost V 5 bases and J 0 bases, with 12 bases left between them. The CDR3 sequence is 15 residues long. CDR1 and CDR2 (germline): SGHAT, FQNNGV.

The TCR originated in a woman aged 55-70 years with primary liver carcinoma and hepatitis B virus infection. Sequencing was carried out using liver tumor tissue from sampling region 5. Subset indicated: tumor region T5, tumor centre. The J gene is TRBJ2-3, the V gene TRBV11-2; no definite D call. The CDR3 is CASSPLRFSTDTQYF. The DNA of the CDR3 is TGTGCCAGCAGCCCGCTGAGGTTTAGCACAGATACGCAGTATTTT.